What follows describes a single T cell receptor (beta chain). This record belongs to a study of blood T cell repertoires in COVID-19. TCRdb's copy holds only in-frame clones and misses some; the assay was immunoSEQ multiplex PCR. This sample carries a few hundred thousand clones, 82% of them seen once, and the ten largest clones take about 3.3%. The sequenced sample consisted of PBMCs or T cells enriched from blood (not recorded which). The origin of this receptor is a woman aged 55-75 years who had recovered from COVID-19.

Here the CDR3 reads CASSNQTSGSYEQYF. CDR3 nucleotide sequence: TGTGCCAGCAGCAATCAAACTAGCGGGAGTTACGAGCAGTACTTC. The chain recombines TRBV21-1 with TRBJ2-7; the table's D call, TRBD2, has no DNA check behind it. TRBV21-1 counts as a pseudogene. The CDR3 has 15 amino acids.